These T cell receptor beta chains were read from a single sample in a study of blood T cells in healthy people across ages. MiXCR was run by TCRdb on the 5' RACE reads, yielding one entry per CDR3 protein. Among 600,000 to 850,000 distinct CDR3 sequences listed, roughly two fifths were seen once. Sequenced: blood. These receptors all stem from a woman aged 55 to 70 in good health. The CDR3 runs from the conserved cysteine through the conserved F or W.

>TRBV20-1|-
CSARPIGGRETQYF
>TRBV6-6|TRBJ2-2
CASNAAGLAVNTGELFF
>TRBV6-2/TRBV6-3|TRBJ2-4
CASSYVERAKNIQYF
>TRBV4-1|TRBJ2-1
CASSPGQGMGNEQFF
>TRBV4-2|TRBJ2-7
CASSQDYRGLTYEQYF
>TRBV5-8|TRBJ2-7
CASSCPGTGGGGQYF
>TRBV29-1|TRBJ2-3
CSARPQIKDTQYF
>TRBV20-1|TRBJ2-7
CSARDGGAGRGQNEQYF
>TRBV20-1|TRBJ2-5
CSESGLAQETQYF
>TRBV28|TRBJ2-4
CASSDYRVGGKIQYF
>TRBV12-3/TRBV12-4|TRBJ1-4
CASRDTATNEKLFF
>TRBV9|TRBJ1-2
CASSVATGANYGYTF
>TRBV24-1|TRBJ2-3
CATSDYLGGDTQYF
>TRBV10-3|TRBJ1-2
CAIRGGYYGYTF
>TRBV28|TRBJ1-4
CASSPGGWRFEKLFF
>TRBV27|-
CASSDRVGRGETQFF
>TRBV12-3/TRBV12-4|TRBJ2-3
CASSFGRNRATDTQYF
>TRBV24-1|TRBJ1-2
CATSARDPNYGHTF
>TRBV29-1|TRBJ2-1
CSVDETSRGLEQFF
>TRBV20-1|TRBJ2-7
CSALDRGYEQYF
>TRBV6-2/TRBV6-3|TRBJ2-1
CASSYPEAGSPGEEEQFF
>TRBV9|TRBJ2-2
CASSGASTSGNTGELFF
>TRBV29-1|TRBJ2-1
CSADPTRSYNEQFF
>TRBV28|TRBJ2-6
CASSSRGGTAGANVLTF
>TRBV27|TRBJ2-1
CASHGLERDREQFF
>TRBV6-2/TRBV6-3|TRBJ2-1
CASTPLFGHGQNEQFF
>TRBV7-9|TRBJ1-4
CASSPGTGANEKLFF
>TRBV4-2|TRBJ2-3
CASSQIAGESTDTQYF
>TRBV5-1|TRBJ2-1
CASMGQGLPYNEQFF
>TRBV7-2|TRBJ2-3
CASSWDYSFYANTQYF
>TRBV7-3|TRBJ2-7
CASSSDSPPYEQYF
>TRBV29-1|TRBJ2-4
CSVEDTRASVRNIQYF
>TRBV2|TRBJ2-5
CASSFWSSGNGGETQYF
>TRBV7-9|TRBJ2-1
CASSLPPGNEQFF
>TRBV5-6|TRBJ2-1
CASRTSGTGTLNEQFF
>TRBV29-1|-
CSVVEAGGYNEQYF
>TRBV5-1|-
CASSRGGGNYNEQYF
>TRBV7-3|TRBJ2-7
CASSLQGTGYPYEQYF
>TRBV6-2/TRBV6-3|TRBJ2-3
CASSYPRGARTDTQYF
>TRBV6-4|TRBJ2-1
CATSLVVGGNEQFF
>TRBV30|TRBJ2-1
CAWKVTGGNEQFF
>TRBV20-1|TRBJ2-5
CSPRAPQETQYF
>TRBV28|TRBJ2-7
CASSSIRTSGGYYEQYF
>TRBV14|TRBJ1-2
CASSRATDYDYTF
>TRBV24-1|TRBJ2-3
CATSDFVAGTTDTQYF
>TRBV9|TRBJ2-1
CASSVKLSNEGGQFF
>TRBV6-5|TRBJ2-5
CASSWTGETQYF
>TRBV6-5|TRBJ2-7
CASSYSGRSPADPYEQYF
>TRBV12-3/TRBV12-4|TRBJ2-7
CASSNLAGDPYEQYF
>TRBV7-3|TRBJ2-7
CASSLEAGTYEQYF